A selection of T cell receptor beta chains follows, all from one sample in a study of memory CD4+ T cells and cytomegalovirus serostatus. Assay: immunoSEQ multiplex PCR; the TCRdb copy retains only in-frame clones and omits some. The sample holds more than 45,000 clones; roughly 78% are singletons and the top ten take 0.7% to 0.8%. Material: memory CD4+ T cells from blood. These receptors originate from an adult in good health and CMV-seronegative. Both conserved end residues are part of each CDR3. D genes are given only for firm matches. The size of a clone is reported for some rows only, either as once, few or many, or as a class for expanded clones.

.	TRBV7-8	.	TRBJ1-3	TGTGCCAGCAGCTTAGCAGGGCCTCGCTCTGGAAACACCATATATTTT	CASSLAGPRSGNTIYF
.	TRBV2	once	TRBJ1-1	TGTGCCAGCAGTGTAACGGCGAACACTGAAGCTTTCTTT	CASSVTANTEAFF
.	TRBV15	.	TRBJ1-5	TGTGCCACCAGCAGAGGGGGGAATCAGCCCCAGCATTTT	CATSRGGNQPQHF
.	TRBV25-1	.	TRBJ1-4	TGTGCCAGCAGAATGGGGGCCGGGGAAAAACTGTTTTTT	CASRMGAGEKLFF
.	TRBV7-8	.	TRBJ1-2	TGTGCCAGCAGCTTAGGTCGAGGTTATTGGGACTACACCTTC	CASSLGRGYWDYTF
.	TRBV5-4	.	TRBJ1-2	TGTGCCAGCAGCTTGGACGGGGCCTATGGCTACACCTTC	CASSLDGAYGYTF
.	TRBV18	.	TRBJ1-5	TGTGCCAGCTCACCACCGAACAGGGCGGGTCAGCCCCAGCATTTT	CASSPPNRAGQPQHF
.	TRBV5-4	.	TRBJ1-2	TGTGCCAGCAGCTTGGCGGCGGCGGGGGGCTACACCTTC	CASSLAAAGGYTF
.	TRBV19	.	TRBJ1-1	TGTGCCAGTAGTATAACCCCGAACACTGAAGCTTTCTTT	CASSITPNTEAFF
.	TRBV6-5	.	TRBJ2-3	TGTGCCAGCAGTTACCAAGGTTCCCGCACAGATACGCAGTATTTT	CASSYQGSRTDTQYF
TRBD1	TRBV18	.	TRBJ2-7	TGTGCCAGCTCGTCCGGGACAGATTACGAGCAGTACTTC	CASSSGTDYEQYF
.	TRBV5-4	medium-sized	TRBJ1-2	TGTGCCAGCAGGCTACCGGGACGGCACAAACTCGGGGATGGCTACACCTTC	CASRLPGRHKLGDGYTF
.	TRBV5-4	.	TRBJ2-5	TGTGCCAGCAGCCCCCGGACTGCCCAAGAGACCCAGTACTTC	CASSPRTAQETQYF
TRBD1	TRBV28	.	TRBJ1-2	TGTGCCAGCAGTTTGTTTGGGACAGGGAGGGTTCATGGCTACACCTTC	CASSLFGTGRVHGYTF
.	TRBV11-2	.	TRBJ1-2	TGTGCCAGCAGCTTAGGGTTCGGGCCCGACGACTATGGCTACACCTTC	CASSLGFGPDDYGYTF
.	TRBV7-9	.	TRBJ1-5	TGTGCCAGCAGCTTCAACAGCGACTATAGCAATCAGCCCCAGCATTTT	CASSFNSDYSNQPQHF
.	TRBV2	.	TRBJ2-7	TGTGCCAGCAGTGAAGCGAGGGCGACCGAGCAGTACTTC	CASSEARATEQYF
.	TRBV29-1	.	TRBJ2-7	TGCAGCGTCGCCAGCACAGGGACGGGGGCCTACGAGCAGTACTTC	CSVASTGTGAYEQYF
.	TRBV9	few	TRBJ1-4	TGTGCCAGCAGCGTAGGCCCCGGAGTAGCAACTAATGAAAAACTGTTTTTT	CASSVGPGVATNEKLFF
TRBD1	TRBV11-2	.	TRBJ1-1	TGTGCCAGCAGTCCTAGGACAGGGGGGCCCATGAACACTGAAGCTTTCTTT	CASSPRTGGPMNTEAFF
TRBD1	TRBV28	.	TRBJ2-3	TGTGCCAGCAGTTTCCGGGACAGGGGGACGTATTTT	CASSFRDRGTYF
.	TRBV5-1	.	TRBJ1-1	TGCGCCAGCAGCTTGGAGGCAGGGACCACTGAAGCTTTCTTT	CASSLEAGTTEAFF
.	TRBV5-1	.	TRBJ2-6	TGCGCCAGCAGTGAGGATTCTGGGGCCAACGTCCTGACTTTC	CASSEDSGANVLTF
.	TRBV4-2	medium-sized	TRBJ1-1	TGTGCCAGCAGCCAAGATTCAGGGAGGCCTAACACTGAAGCTTTCTTT	CASSQDSGRPNTEAFF
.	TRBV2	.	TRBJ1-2	TGTGCCAGCAGTGAAGACGGAGGGTATTTTTTTGGCTACACCTTC	CASSEDGGYFFGYTF
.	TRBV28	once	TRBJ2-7	TGTGCCAGCAGACGCGCGGGGACCCACTACGAGCAGTACTTC	CASRRAGTHYEQYF
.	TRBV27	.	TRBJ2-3	TGTGCCAGCACCCATTTGAGTACGCAGTATTTT	CASTHLSTQYF
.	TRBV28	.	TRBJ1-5	TGTGCCAGCGGGTCAGTGGCTAGGGCGCGGGCGGACAATCAGCCCCAGCATTTT	CASGSVARARADNQPQHF
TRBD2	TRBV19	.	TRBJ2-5	TGTGCCAGCAGAAAGCGGGAGGGGGGGGAGACCCAGTACTTC	CASRKREGGETQYF
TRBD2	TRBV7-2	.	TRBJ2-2	TGTGCCAGCAGCCTCACCGGGACTAGCGGTTCTAACACCGGGGAGCTGTTTTTT	CASSLTGTSGSNTGELFF
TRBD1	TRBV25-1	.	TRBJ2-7	TGTGCCAGCAGATCCGGGACAGGGTCCTACGAGCAGTACTTC	CASRSGTGSYEQYF
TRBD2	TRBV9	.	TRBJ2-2	TGTGCCAGCAGCGGGACTAGCGGGGGCACCGGGGAGCTGTTTTTT	CASSGTSGGTGELFF
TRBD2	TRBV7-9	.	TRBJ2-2	TGTGCCAGCAGCTTACGCGGGAGGGCCGACACCGGGGAGCTGTTTTTT	CASSLRGRADTGELFF
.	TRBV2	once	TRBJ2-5	TGTGCCAGCAGTGAACGGGACCTGCCCAGAGAGACCCAGTACTTC	CASSERDLPRETQYF
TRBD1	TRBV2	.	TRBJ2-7	TGTGCCAGCAGTGGGCAGGGGGTCCACGAGCAGTACTTC	CASSGQGVHEQYF
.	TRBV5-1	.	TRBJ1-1	TGCGCCAGCAGCTTGATCGGTAGGGACACTGAAGCTTTCTTT	CASSLIGRDTEAFF
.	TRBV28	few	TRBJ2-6	TGTGCCAGCAGTCTAGGGGGGGCAGGGGCCAACGTCCTGACTTTC	CASSLGGAGANVLTF
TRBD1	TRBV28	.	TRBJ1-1	TGTGCCAGCAGCCCGACGGGACAGGGGAAGAACACTGAAGCTTTCTTT	CASSPTGQGKNTEAFF
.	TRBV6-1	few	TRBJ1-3	TGTGCCAGCAGTGAGAGGGGACCCTCTGGAAACACCATATATTTT	CASSERGPSGNTIYF
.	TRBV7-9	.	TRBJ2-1	TGTGCCAGCAGCTTAGCGGGGGTCTACAATGAGCAGTTCTTC	CASSLAGVYNEQFF
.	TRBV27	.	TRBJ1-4	TGTGCCAGCAGTTATCGAAGTCAGGGGTCGGGAAATGAAAAACTGTTTTTT	CASSYRSQGSGNEKLFF
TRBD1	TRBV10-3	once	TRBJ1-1	TGTGCCATCAGTGGGCTGGACAGGGAGAACACTGAAGCTTTCTTT	CAISGLDRENTEAFF
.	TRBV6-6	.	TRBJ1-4	TGTGCCAGCAGTTACTCGAGGAAGGAAAGTAATGAAAAACTGTTTTTT	CASSYSRKESNEKLFF
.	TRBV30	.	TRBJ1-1	TGTGCCTGGAGCGGGGACACCCACACTGAAGCTTTCTTT	CAWSGDTHTEAFF
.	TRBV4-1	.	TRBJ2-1	TGCGCCAGCAGCCACGTATCCAGGGAGCAGTTCTTC	CASSHVSREQFF
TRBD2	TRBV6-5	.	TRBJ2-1	TGTGCCAGCAGACTAGCGGGACCCTACAATGAGCAGTTCTTC	CASRLAGPYNEQFF
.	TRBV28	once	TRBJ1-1	TGTGCCAGCAGCCTTGGACGGAGTTTGCGCACTGAAGCTTTCTTT	CASSLGRSLRTEAFF
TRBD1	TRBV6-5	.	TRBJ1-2	TGTGCCAGCAGGACAGGGACGCGGGGCTACACCTTC	CASRTGTRGYTF
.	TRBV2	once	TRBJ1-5	TGTGCCAGCAGAGCGAGAAGAAGGACGGCGGACAATCAGCCCCAGCATTTT	CASRARRRTADNQPQHF